This T cell receptor (beta chain) is drawn from a study of identical twins. This clonotype was picked up many times. This CDR3 spans 15 amino acids. Germline loops: CDR1 SEHNR, CDR2 FQNEAQ (reference sequence). After removal of 5 bases from V and 2 bases from J, the junction contained 4 bases not matched to a gene. Using its own MiXCR run on the 5' RACE reads, TCRdb lists one record per CDR3 protein. The repertoire holds around 240,000 distinct CDR3 sequences, with 5.5% to 7% as singletons. The sample also formed part of further work on yellow fever vaccine responses in identical twins.

The clonotype comes from a woman under 30 in good health. This chain connects TRBV7-9 to TRBJ2-7, with 12 positions matching TRBD1. Input material: memory (CD45RO+) T cells sorted from blood. This CDR3 is CASSPGTGGTYEQYF. CDR3 DNA: TGTGCCAGCAGCCCCGGGACAGGGGGCACCTACGAGCAGTACTTC. Together with reference TRBV7-9 and TRBJ2-7, the CDR3 gives the full variable domain: DTGVSQNPRHKITKRGQNVTFRCDPISEHNRLYWYRQTLGQGPEFLTYFQNEAQLEKSRLLSDRFSAERPKGSFSTLEIQRTEQGDSAMYLCASSPGTGGTYEQYFGPGTRLTVT.